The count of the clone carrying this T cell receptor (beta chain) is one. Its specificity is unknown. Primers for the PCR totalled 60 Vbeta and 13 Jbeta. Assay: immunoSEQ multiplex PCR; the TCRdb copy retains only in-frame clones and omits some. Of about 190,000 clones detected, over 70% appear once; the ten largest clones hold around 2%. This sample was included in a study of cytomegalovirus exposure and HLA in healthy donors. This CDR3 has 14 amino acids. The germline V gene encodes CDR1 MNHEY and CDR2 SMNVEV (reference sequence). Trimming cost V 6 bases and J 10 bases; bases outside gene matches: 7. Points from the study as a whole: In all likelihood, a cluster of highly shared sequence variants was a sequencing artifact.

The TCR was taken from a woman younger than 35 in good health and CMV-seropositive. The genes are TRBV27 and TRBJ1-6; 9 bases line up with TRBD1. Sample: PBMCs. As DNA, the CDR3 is TGTGCCAGCAGGGTGGGACAGGGTTACTCACCCCTCCACTTT. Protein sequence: CASRVGQGYSPLHF.